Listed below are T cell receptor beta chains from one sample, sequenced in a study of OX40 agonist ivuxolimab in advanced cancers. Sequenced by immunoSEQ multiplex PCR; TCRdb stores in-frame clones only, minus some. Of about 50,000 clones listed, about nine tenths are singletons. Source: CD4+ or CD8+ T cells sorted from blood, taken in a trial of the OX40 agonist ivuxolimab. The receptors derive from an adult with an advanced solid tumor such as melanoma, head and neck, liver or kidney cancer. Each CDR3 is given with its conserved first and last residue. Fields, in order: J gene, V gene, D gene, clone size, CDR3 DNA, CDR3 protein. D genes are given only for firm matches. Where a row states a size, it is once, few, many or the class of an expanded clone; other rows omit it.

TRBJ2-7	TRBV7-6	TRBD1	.	TGTGCCAGCACCGAAATGTTGGGTGGACAGGGGATTTCCTACGAGCAGTACTTC	CASTEMLGGQGISYEQYF
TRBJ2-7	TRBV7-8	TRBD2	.	TGTGCCAGCAGCTCGGGGGGGGCGGCAGGGATCCATCGCGAGCAGTACTTC	CASSSGGAAGIHREQYF
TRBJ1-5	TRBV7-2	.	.	TGTGCCAGCAGCTTAGTCGGAGGGGTCGGGAGTCAGCCCCAGCATTTT	CASSLVGGVGSQPQHF
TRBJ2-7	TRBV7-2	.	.	TGTGCCAGCAGCTTCCCAGGGGTCTCCTACGAGCAGTACTTC	CASSFPGVSYEQYF
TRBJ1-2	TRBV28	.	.	TGTGCCAGCAGGAAACAGCTTAACTATGGCTACACCTTC	CASRKQLNYGYTF
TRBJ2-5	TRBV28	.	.	TGTGCCAGCAGTTTCCCGGCCCAAGAGACCCAGTACTTC	CASSFPAQETQYF
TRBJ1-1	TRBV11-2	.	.	TGTGCCAGCAGTTCCAGAGGGGTGGGGGACACTGAAGCTTTCTTT	CASSSRGVGDTEAFF
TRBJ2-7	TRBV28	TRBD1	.	TGTGCCAGCAGTCATTCAGGGGGCGGCTCCTACGAGCAGTACTTC	CASSHSGGGSYEQYF
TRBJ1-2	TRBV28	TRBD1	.	TGTGCCAGCATTACAGGGGGAGGCTATGGCTACACCTTC	CASITGGGYGYTF
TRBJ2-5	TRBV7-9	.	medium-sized	TGTGCCAGCAGCCTGCCACCTGGGACTCATAGGGAGACCCAGTACTTC	CASSLPPGTHRETQYF
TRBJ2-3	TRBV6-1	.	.	TGTGCCAGCAGTGAATATCGCACAGATACGCAGTATTTT	CASSEYRTDTQYF
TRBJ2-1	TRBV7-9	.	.	TGTGCCAGCAGCTTAGAGTTCAATGAGCAGTTCTTC	CASSLEFNEQFF
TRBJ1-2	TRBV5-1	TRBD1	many	TGCGCCAGCAGCTTAGACAGGGGATATGGCTACACCTTC	CASSLDRGYGYTF
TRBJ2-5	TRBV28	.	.	TGTGCCAGCAGCCACCAGGGCTGGAGAGGGGACCTCCCCCCAGAGACCCAGTACTTC	CASSHQGWRGDLPPETQYF
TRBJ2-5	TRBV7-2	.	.	TGTGCCAGCAGCACCGGGGGCCAAGAGACCCAGTACTTC	CASSTGGQETQYF
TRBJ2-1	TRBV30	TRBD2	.	TGTGCCTGGAGTGTAGGTTTACTAGCGGGAGGGGTGGGCTACAATGAGCAGTTCTTC	CAWSVGLLAGGVGYNEQFF
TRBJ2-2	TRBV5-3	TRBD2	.	TGTGCCAGAAGCTTAGAAGCGGGAACCAACACCGGGGAGCTGTTTTTT	CARSLEAGTNTGELFF
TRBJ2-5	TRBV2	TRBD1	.	TGTGCCAGCAGTTTCCGGACAGGGACCCAAGAGACCCAGTACTTC	CASSFRTGTQETQYF
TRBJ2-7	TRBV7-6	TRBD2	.	TGTGCCAGCAGCTTAGAGGAGGGGACTACGGCCTACGAGCAGTACTTC	CASSLEEGTTAYEQYF
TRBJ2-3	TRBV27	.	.	TGTGCCAGCAGTTTAGGGGGGAGACAAGATACGCAGTATTTT	CASSLGGRQDTQYF
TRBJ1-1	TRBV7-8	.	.	TGTGCCAGCAGCTTGGAGGGTGGGTACACTGAAGCTTTCTTT	CASSLEGGYTEAFF
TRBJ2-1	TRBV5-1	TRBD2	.	TGCGCCAGCAGCTTAAGCGGGACCTACAATGAGCAGTTCTTC	CASSLSGTYNEQFF
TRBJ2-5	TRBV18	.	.	TGTGCCAGCTCTCGACAAGAGACCCAGTACTTC	CASSRQETQYF
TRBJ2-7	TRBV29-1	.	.	TGCAGCGTCCTGGGGGGGAGGGGGCGCTCCGAGCAGTACTTC	CSVLGGRGRSEQYF
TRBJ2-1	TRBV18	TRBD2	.	TGTGCCAGCTCACCAGACTTGGGACTAGCGGCCAACAATGAGCAGTTCTTC	CASSPDLGLAANNEQFF
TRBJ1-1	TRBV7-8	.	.	TGTGCCAGCAGCTATGGCAGGGGAGCTGAAGCTTTCTTT	CASSYGRGAEAFF